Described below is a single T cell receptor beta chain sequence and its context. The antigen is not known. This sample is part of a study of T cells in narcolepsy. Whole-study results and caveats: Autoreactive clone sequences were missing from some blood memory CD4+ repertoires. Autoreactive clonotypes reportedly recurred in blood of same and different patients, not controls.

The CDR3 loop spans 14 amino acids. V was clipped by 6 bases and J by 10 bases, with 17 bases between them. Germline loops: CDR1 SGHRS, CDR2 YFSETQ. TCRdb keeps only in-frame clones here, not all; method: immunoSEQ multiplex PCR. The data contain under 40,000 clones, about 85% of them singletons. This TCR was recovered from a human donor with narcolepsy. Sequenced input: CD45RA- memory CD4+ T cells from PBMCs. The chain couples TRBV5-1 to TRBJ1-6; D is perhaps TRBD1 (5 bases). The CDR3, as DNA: TGCGCCAGCACCCAATCGGAGGGACCGTCACCCCTCCACTTT. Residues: CASTQSEGPSPLHF. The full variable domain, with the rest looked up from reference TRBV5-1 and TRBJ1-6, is KAGVTQTPRYLIKTRGQQVTLSCSPISGHRSVSWYQQTPGQGLQFLFEYFSETQRNKGNFPGRFSGRQFSNSRSEMNVSTLELGDSALYLCASTQSEGPSPLHFGNGTRLTVT.